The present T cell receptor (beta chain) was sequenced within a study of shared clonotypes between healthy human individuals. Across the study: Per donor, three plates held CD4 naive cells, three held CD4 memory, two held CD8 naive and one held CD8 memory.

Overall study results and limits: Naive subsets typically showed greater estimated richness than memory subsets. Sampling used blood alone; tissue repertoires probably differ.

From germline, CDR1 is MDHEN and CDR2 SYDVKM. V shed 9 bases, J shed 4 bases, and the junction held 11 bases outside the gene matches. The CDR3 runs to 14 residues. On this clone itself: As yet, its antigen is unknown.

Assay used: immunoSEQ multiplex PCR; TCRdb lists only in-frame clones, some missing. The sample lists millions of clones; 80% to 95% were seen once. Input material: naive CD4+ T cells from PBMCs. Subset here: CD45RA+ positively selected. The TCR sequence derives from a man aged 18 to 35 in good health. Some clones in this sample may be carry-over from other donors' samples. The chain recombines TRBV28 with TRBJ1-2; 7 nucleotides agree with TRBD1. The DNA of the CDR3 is TGTGCCAGTACCGAGGGACAGACTTTCTATGGCTACACCTTC. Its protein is CASTEGQTFYGYTF.